Listed below are T cell receptor beta chains from one sample, sequenced in a study of OX40 agonist ivuxolimab in advanced cancers. Libraries were prepared by immunoSEQ multiplex PCR; TCRdb keeps only in-frame clonotypes and omits some of them. The table includes 30,000 to 40,000 clones, about four fifths detected once. The material was CD4+ or CD8+ T cells sorted from blood, obtained in a trial of the OX40 agonist ivuxolimab. The receptors shown here come from an adult with an advanced solid tumor such as melanoma, head and neck, liver or kidney cancer. CDR3s include the opening cysteine and the closing phenylalanine or tryptophan. The order of the fields is D gene, clone size, V gene, J gene, CDR3 protein, CDR3 DNA. D genes are given only for firm matches. Some rows mark clone size as missing; the rest say once, few, many or name a class of expanded clone.

NA	NA	TRBV7-3	TRBJ2-2	CASSVQPGELFF	TGTGCCAGCAGCGTACAACCCGGGGAGCTGTTTTTT
NA	few	TRBV19	TRBJ2-2	CASSWGEFTGELFF	TGTGCCAGTAGTTGGGGAGAATTCACCGGGGAGCTGTTTTTT
NA	few	TRBV4-1	TRBJ2-7	CASSQDISHRTPYEQYF	TGCGCCAGCAGCCAAGATATCTCCCATCGAACCCCCTACGAGCAGTACTTC
NA	NA	TRBV4-1	TRBJ2-1	CASSGHLERHNEQFF	TGCGCCAGCAGCGGGCACCTGGAGAGGCACAATGAGCAGTTCTTC
NA	NA	TRBV30	TRBJ2-1	CAWTSGSTYNEQFF	TGTGCCTGGACCAGCGGTTCTACCTACAATGAGCAGTTCTTC
NA	once	TRBV27	TRBJ1-1	CASSLGVMNTEAFF	TGTGCCAGCAGTTTGGGAGTAATGAACACTGAAGCTTTCTTT
TRBD1	NA	TRBV28	TRBJ1-4	CASRTGGGEKLFF	TGTGCCAGCAGGACAGGGGGGGGTGAAAAACTGTTTTTT
TRBD1	NA	TRBV5-1	TRBJ2-3	CASSLGTGGGDTQYF	TGCGCCAGCAGCTTGGGGACAGGGGGCGGAGATACGCAGTATTTT
NA	NA	TRBV6-5	TRBJ2-5	CASSYSSAQETQYF	TGTGCCAGCAGTTACTCGTCAGCCCAAGAGACCCAGTACTTC
NA	NA	TRBV5-1	TRBJ2-5	CASSLGAANSGKTQYF	TGCGCCAGCAGCTTGGGGGCAGCAAATTCAGGGAAGACCCAGTACTTC
NA	NA	TRBV11-1	TRBJ2-2	CASSLVPDTGELFF	TGTGCCAGCAGCTTAGTTCCAGACACCGGGGAGCTGTTTTTT
TRBD1	once	TRBV10-3	TRBJ1-1	CAISSGTGGRNTEAFF	TGTGCCATCAGTAGCGGGACAGGGGGGAGGAACACTGAAGCTTTCTTT
NA	once	TRBV7-9	TRBJ2-3	CASSLGGELDTQYF	TGTGCCAGCAGCTTAGGGGGAGAACTAGATACGCAGTATTTT
NA	NA	TRBV7-2	TRBJ1-2	CASSFNPSYGYTF	TGTGCCAGCAGCTTTAACCCCAGCTATGGCTACACCTTC
NA	NA	TRBV19	TRBJ2-6	CASSIVTAGANVLTF	TGTGCCAGTAGTATTGTGACAGCCGGGGCCAACGTCCTGACTTTC
NA	NA	TRBV2	TRBJ2-1	CASRAGQWGSYNEQFF	TGTGCCAGCAGGGCGGGACAGTGGGGCTCCTACAATGAGCAGTTCTTC
NA	NA	TRBV28	TRBJ1-2	CASTAYPEGSYGYTF	TGTGCCAGCACTGCGTATCCCGAGGGCAGCTATGGCTACACCTTC
NA	NA	TRBV30	TRBJ2-5	CAWSGVYPETQYF	TGTGCCTGGAGCGGCGTCTATCCTGAGACCCAGTACTTC
NA	NA	TRBV7-2	TRBJ1-1	CASSTDSLEAFF	TGTGCCAGCAGTACGGACAGCCTTGAAGCTTTCTTT
TRBD1	NA	TRBV27	TRBJ1-5	CASWGQGAGQPQHF	TGTGCCAGCTGGGGACAGGGGGCCGGTCAGCCCCAGCATTTT
NA	NA	TRBV4-1	TRBJ2-7	CASSRLGRGFSEQYF	TGCGCCAGCAGCCGGCTGGGCAGAGGGTTTAGCGAGCAGTACTTC
TRBD2	NA	TRBV6-1	TRBJ2-2	CASSGPGGRGTGELFF	TGTGCCAGCAGTGGCCCGGGAGGGAGGGGAACCGGGGAGCTGTTTTTT
NA	few	TRBV7-8	TRBJ1-6	CASSHGERTPLHF	TGTGCCAGCAGCCACGGGGAGAGGACACCCCTCCACTTT
NA	NA	TRBV5-1	TRBJ2-5	CASSLSIFTETQYF	TGCGCCAGCAGCTTGTCGATTTTCACCGAGACCCAGTACTTC
TRBD1	NA	TRBV19	TRBJ2-3	CASSPWTGARTDTQYF	TGTGCCAGTAGCCCCTGGACAGGAGCTAGGACAGATACGCAGTATTTT
NA	NA	TRBV6-6	TRBJ1-5	CASSVDNQPQHF	TGTGCCAGCAGTGTCGACAATCAGCCCCAGCATTTT
NA	NA	TRBV9	TRBJ2-7	CAPSSYEQYF	TGTGCCCCCTCCTCCTACGAGCAGTACTTC
NA	NA	TRBV5-8	TRBJ2-3	CASSLILGLPGTDTQYF	TGTGCCAGCAGCTTGATATTGGGACTCCCTGGCACAGATACGCAGTATTTT
NA	NA	TRBV30	TRBJ1-2	CAWSVQGRGYTF	TGTGCCTGGAGTGTACAGGGTCGTGGCTACACCTTC
NA	NA	TRBV27	TRBJ2-5	CASTFLGFETQYF	TGTGCCAGCACCTTCCTGGGGTTTGAGACCCAGTACTTC
NA	NA	TRBV28	TRBJ2-7	CASSALRGEYF	TGTGCCAGCAGTGCCTTACGCGGGGAATACTTC
NA	NA	TRBV10-1	TRBJ1-1	CASSESVGQREAFF	TGCGCCAGCAGTGAGTCTGTGGGACAACGTGAAGCTTTCTTT
TRBD2	NA	TRBV14	TRBJ2-1	CASSQEVPGLAGGNEQFF	TGTGCCAGCAGCCAAGAAGTCCCGGGACTAGCGGGAGGCAATGAGCAGTTCTTC
TRBD2	NA	TRBV5-1	TRBJ2-7	CASSPRSGGNSYEQYF	TGCGCCAGCAGCCCCCGCAGCGGGGGAAACTCCTACGAGCAGTACTTC
TRBD2	NA	TRBV7-2	TRBJ2-7	CASSPGTSPSYEQYF	TGTGCCAGCAGTCCAGGGACTAGCCCGTCCTACGAGCAGTACTTC
TRBD1	medium-sized	TRBV10-3	TRBJ1-2	CAISELGTGVNYGYTF	TGTGCCATCAGCGAGCTAGGGACAGGGGTTAACTATGGCTACACCTTC
TRBD1	NA	TRBV27	TRBJ2-1	CASQDRADEQFF	TGTGCCAGCCAAGACAGGGCGGATGAGCAGTTCTTC
NA	NA	TRBV12-5	TRBJ2-4	CASGRGFGATTQNIQYF	TGTGCTAGTGGCCGAGGCTTTGGGGCCACTACCCAAAACATTCAGTACTTC
TRBD2	NA	TRBV28	TRBJ2-7	CASSSWTSGSPYEQYF	TGTGCCAGCAGTTCCTGGACTAGCGGGAGTCCTTACGAGCAGTACTTC
NA	NA	TRBV28	TRBJ1-2	CASSFPGTNYGYTF	TGTGCCAGCAGTTTTCCGGGAACTAACTATGGCTACACCTTC
NA	NA	TRBV27	TRBJ2-1	CAIHSGNEQFF	TGTGCCATCCATAGTGGCAATGAGCAGTTCTTC
NA	NA	TRBV19	TRBJ2-7	CATDPGQFISYEQYF	TGTGCCACCGATCCCGGACAATTTATCTCCTACGAGCAGTACTTC
TRBD2	NA	TRBV27	TRBJ2-1	CASSLFGLAYNEQFF	TGTGCCAGCAGTTTATTTGGACTAGCCTACAATGAGCAGTTCTTC
TRBD1	NA	TRBV10-3	TRBJ2-3	CATTDRAADTQYF	TGTGCCACCACTGACAGGGCCGCGGATACGCAGTATTTT
NA	NA	TRBV19	TRBJ1-4	CASSIRDEKLFF	TGTGCCAGTAGTATCCGGGATGAAAAACTGTTTTTT
NA	NA	TRBV28	TRBJ1-2	CASSFGAAYGYTF	TGTGCCAGCAGTTTCGGGGCGGCGTATGGCTACACCTTC
TRBD2	NA	TRBV27	TRBJ2-5	CASSLSLAGETQYF	TGTGCCAGCAGTTTATCCCTAGCGGGAGAGACCCAGTACTTC
NA	NA	TRBV18	TRBJ2-5	CASSPNQETQYF	TGTGCCAGCTCACCAAATCAAGAGACCCAGTACTTC
NA	NA	TRBV29-1	TRBJ2-3	CSAQPAGTDTQYF	TGCAGCGCCCAACCTGCGGGTACAGATACGCAGTATTTT
TRBD1	NA	TRBV6-5	TRBJ2-7	CASSSSTGGAYEQYF	TGTGCCAGCAGTAGCTCGACAGGGGGTGCCTACGAGCAGTACTTC